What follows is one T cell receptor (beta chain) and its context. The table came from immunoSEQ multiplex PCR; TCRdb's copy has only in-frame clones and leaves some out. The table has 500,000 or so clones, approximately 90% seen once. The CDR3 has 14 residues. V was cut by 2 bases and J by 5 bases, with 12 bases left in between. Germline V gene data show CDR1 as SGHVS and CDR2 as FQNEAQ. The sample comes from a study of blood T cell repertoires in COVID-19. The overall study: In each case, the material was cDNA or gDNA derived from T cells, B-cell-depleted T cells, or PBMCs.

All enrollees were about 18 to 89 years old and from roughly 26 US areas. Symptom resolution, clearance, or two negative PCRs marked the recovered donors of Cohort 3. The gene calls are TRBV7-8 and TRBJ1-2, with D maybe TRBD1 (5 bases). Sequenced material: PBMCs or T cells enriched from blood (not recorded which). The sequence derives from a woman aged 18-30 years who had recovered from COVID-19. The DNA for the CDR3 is TGTGCCAGCAGCTTATCGGCAGGGTATTATGGCTACACCTTC. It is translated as CASSLSAGYYGYTF.